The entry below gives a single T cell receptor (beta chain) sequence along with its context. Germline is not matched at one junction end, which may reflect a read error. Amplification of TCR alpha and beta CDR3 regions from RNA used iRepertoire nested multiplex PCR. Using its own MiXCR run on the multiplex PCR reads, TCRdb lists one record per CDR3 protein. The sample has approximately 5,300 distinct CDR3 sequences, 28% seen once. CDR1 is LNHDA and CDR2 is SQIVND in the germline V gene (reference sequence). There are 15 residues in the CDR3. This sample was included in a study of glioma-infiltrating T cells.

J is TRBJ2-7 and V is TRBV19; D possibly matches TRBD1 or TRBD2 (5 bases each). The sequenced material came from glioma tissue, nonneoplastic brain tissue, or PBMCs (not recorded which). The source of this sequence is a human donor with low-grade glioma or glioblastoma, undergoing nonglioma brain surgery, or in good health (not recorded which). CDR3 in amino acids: CARSVESTARHEQYF. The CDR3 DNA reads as TGTGCCCGTAGCGTGGAATCGACAGCCAGACACGAGCAGTACTTC.